These 24 T cell receptor beta chains share one sample of origin, sequenced in a study of blood T cell repertoires in COVID-19. TCRdb's table, derived via immunoSEQ multiplex PCR, lists solely in-frame clones and lacks some. Seen here are approximately 210,000 clones, around nine tenths observed once, and the top ten hold around 6.6%. Material for sequencing was peripheral blood. The receptors derive from a woman aged 40-49 years who had recovered from COVID-19.

The rearrangement joins TRBV11-1 to TRBJ2-7; TRBD2 agrees at 8 bases. Trimming at V came to 3 bases and at J to 4 bases, leaving 5 bases not matched to a gene. There are 14 residues in the CDR3. Germline loops: CDR1 SGHAT, CDR2 FQDESV (reference sequence). CDR3 amino acids: CASSFSGSDYEQYF. The CDR3 nucleotides read TGTGCCAGCAGCTTCAGCGGGAGCGATTACGAGCAGTACTTC.

This clone was counted a few times. V and J are TRBV19 and TRBJ1-4, with D possibly TRBD1 on 6 matching bases. The V gene's germline CDR1 is LNHDA and CDR2 SQIVND (reference sequence). The CDR3 length is 15 residues. The V gene lost 5 bases and the J gene lost 4 bases, with 14 bases spanning the gap. The CDR3 region has the DNA TGTGCCAGTAGTGCACAGGGTAATGGTAATGAAAAACTGTTTTTT. Encoded protein: CASSAQGNGNEKLFF.

The chain carries TRBV7-6 and TRBJ2-2, with no clear D. Germline V lookup: CDR1 SGHVS, CDR2 FNYEAQ. This CDR3 is 15 amino acids long. The V end lost 1 base, the J end lost 0 bases, and 6 bases lay between the germline ends. The DNA for the CDR3 is TGTGCCAGCAGCTTAGTCGAGGCGAACACCGGGGAGCTGTTTTTT. This gives the protein CASSLVEANTGELFF.

This chain uses TRBV6-1 with TRBJ2-5; D may be TRBD2 (6 bases). The V and J ends lost 0 bases and 7 bases respectively, with 9 bases between them. Germline CDR1 reads MNHNS; CDR2 reads SASEGT. The CDR3 consists of 13 residues. CDR3 nucleotides: TGTGCCAGCAGTGAAGCCCAGGAGGGGACCCAGTACTTC. It yields the protein CASSEAQEGTQYF.

In this sample, this clone turned up once. The rearrangement links TRBV18 to TRBJ2-7, with TRBD1 matching 9 bases. The CDR3 contains 16 residues. Germline CDR1 reads KGHSH; CDR2 reads LQKENI. V lost 0 bases and J lost 3; bases outside the gene matches: 6. CDR3 loop: CASSPPTTGGIYEQYF. CDR3 nucleotides: TGTGCCAGCTCACCACCGACGACAGGGGGAATCTACGAGCAGTACTTC.

The chain is built from TRBV7-9 and TRBJ2-5, with 11 positions matching TRBD1. The germline CDR1 and CDR2 sequences are SEHNR and FQNEAQ (reference sequence). CDR3 size: 16 residues. Unmatched junction bases numbered 9, after V lost 5 bases and J lost 4 bases. In nucleotides, the CDR3 is TGTGCCAGCAGCAGCTCCGGGACAGGGGGGCGAGAGACCCAGTACTTC. Amino acid sequence: CASSSSGTGGRETQYF.

This clone was detected only a few times. The rearrangement joins TRBV6-6 to TRBJ2-5; possibly TRBD2 for D (6 bases). The CDR3 length is 11 residues. Germline V gene sequence: CDR1 MNHNY, CDR2 SVGAGI (reference sequence). The CDR3 DNA reads as TGTGCTGCTAGCGCCCAAGAGACCCAGTACTTC. Amino acid sequence: CAASAQETQYF.

This clone has a handful of counts. The chain couples TRBV19 to TRBJ1-2, with a weak D call TRBD1 (5 bases). Germline assignment: CDR1 LNHDA and CDR2 SQIVND (reference sequence). This CDR3 has 13 residues. The germline V and J ends were trimmed by 0 bases and 4 bases, with 6 bases remaining between them. The chain's CDR3 is CASSIEGRYGYTF. DNA for the CDR3: TGTGCCAGTAGTATAGAGGGGCGCTATGGCTACACCTTC.

This clone was seen once. V gene TRBV6-4 combines with J gene TRBJ2-1, with 11 bases lining up with TRBD2. CDR3 size: 15 residues. Germline V CDR1 and CDR2: MRHNA, SNTAGT. V gave up 6 bases and J gave up 4 bases; unmatched junction bases: 5. CDR3 nucleotides: TGTGCCAGCAGCCGTGGGACTAGCGGATACAATGAGCAGTTCTTC. Protein product: CASSRGTSGYNEQFF.

This clone was counted between two and nine times. The rearrangement joins TRBV5-1 to TRBJ2-7, with D unresolved. The CDR3 consists of 14 residues. Germline V CDR1 and CDR2: SGHRS, YFSETQ. The V and J ends lost 4 bases and 4 bases respectively, with 15 bases between them. The CDR3 DNA reads as TGCGCCAGCAGCCCGGGTGTTTTCGGGTACGAGCAGTACTTC. It codes for CASSPGVFGYEQYF.

This clone has a single count. The chain has TRBV30 and TRBJ2-1; 9 bases agree with TRBD2. Germline V lookup: CDR1 GTSNPN, CDR2 SVGIG (reference sequence). Trimming removed 0 bases from V and 4 bases from J; junction bases left unmatched: 4. This CDR3 comprises 15 residues. CDR3 DNA: TGTGCCTGGAGTGTAGGGACTAGCTTTTACAATGAGCAGTTCTTC. It specifies CAWSVGTSFYNEQFF.

The CDR3 DNA sequence: TGTGCCAGCAGCAGGACCGGACAGGTCCACACTGAAGCTTTCTTT. This translates into CASSRTGQVHTEAFF. The V and J genes are TRBV6-9 and TRBJ1-1, with 7 bases aligning to TRBD1. Germline CDR1 reads MNHGY; CDR2 reads SVAAGI. The CDR3 sequence is 15 residues long. V trimming: 6 bases; J trimming: 3 bases; junction bases outside the gene matches: 10.

The CDR3 DNA sequence: TGTGCCAGCAGGAAGTTAGCGGGGGGATACAATGAGCAGTTCTTC. Translating gives CASRKLAGGYNEQFF. The V gene is TRBV6-5, the J gene TRBJ2-1; 10 bases map to TRBD2. The germline V gene encodes CDR1 MNHEY and CDR2 SVGAGI. V dropped 6 bases and J dropped 4; count of bases not matched to a gene: 6. The CDR3 consists of 15 residues.

This clone showed up just once. The chain uses TRBV5-1 and TRBJ2-1; maybe TRBD2 (7 bases). The CDR3 runs 15 residues. From germline, CDR1 is SGHRS and CDR2 YFSETQ. The ends were cut back, 4 bases at V and 5 bases at J, with 16 bases in the middle. The CDR3 here is CASSPTSEGDNEQFF. The CDR3 nucleotides read TGCGCCAGCAGCCCTACTAGCGAGGGGGACAATGAGCAGTTCTTC.

CDR3: CASRTRAEDTQYF. The CDR3 nucleotides are TGTGCCAGCAGGACCCGAGCGGAGGATACGCAGTATTTT. The chain recombines TRBV7-8 with TRBJ2-3; tentative D call: TRBD2 (5 bases). The CDR3 is 13 residues long. The V end was cut by 6 bases, the J end by 6 bases, with 13 bases between. Germline V gene data show CDR1 as SGHVS and CDR2 as FQNEAQ.

This sequence joins TRBV11-3 and TRBJ2-1, with 9 bases fitting TRBD2. Germline V gene sequence: CDR1 SGHNT, CDR2 YENEEA. The CDR3 is 16 amino acids. The trim removed 1 base at V and 9 bases at J, leaving 10 bases unmatched. The CDR3 sequence is CASSLADSGSGGEQFF. The CDR3 DNA follows: TGTGCCAGCAGCTTAGCAGATAGCGGGAGTGGGGGTGAGCAGTTCTTC.

This chain links TRBV25-1 with TRBJ1-2, with D perhaps TRBD1 (6 bases). The CDR3 contains 14 residues. Germline V gives CDR1 MGHDK, CDR2 SYGVNS. V was pared by 6 bases and J by 3 bases, with 14 bases between. The CDR3 DNA is TGTGCCAGCAGCGATCTAGGACAGTACTATGGCTACACCTTC. Its translation is CASSDLGQYYGYTF.

This chain links TRBV6-2 or TRBV6-3 with TRBJ2-3; D is unclear. V shed 4 bases and J shed 2 bases, with 19 bases lying between them. The germline V gene encodes CDR1 MNHEY and CDR2 SVGEGT. This CDR3 spans 17 amino acids. CDR3 protein: CASSLAPRSGVTDTQYF. The DNA for the CDR3 is TGTGCCAGCAGTTTGGCTCCCCGTTCAGGCGTCACAGATACGCAGTATTTT.

The chain employs TRBV13 and TRBJ2-6; a weak D match, TRBD1 (5 bases). Germline V gene lookup returns CDR1 PRHDT and CDR2 FYEKMQ (reference sequence). Trimming took 2 bases from V and 3 from J, leaving 11 bases between them. The CDR3 length is 16 residues. The CDR3 spells CASSLLRAYGANVLTF. CDR3 nucleotides: TGTGCCAGCAGCTTACTCAGGGCTTATGGGGCCAACGTCCTGACTTTC. Full variable domain (missing parts from reference TRBV13 and TRBJ2-6): AAGVIQSPRHLIKEKRETATLKCYPIPRHDTVYWYQQGPGQDPQFLISFYEKMQSDKGSIPDRFSAQQFSDYHSELNMSSLELGDSALYFCASSLLRAYGANVLTFGAGSRLTVL.

This chain uses TRBV18 with TRBJ2-7; TRBD1 might be the D (6 bases). Germline V gene data show CDR1 as KGHSH and CDR2 as LQKENI. Trimming removed 4 bases from V and 0 bases from J, with 22 bases in between. This CDR3 spans 18 amino acids. CDR3 DNA sequence: TGTGCCAGCTCACTTCAACCCCTGACAGGACCCCGCTCCTACGAGCAGTACTTC. It is translated as CASSLQPLTGPRSYEQYF.

The rearrangement links TRBV6-2 or TRBV6-3 to TRBJ2-5; 8 bases line up with TRBD1. The CDR3 has 14 amino acids. Trimming removed 6 bases from V and 2 bases from J; junction bases left unmatched: 5. Looked up from germline, CDR1 is MNHEY and CDR2 is SVGEGT. The CDR3 nucleotides read TGTGCCAGCAGCCGGACAGGGACGCAAGAGACCCAGTACTTC. As protein: CASSRTGTQETQYF.

The rearrangement uses TRBV9 and TRBJ2-5, with 7 bases lining up with TRBD1. V lost 0 bases to trimming and J lost 1 base; unmatched junction nucleotides: 0. Germline CDR1 is SGDLS and CDR2 is YYNGEE. The CDR3 runs to 14 residues. DNA of the CDR3: TGTGCCAGCAGCGTAGGGACAGGCCAAGAGACCCAGTACTTC. As protein: CASSVGTGQETQYF.

The chain employs TRBV27 and TRBJ2-2; D is perhaps TRBD1 (5 bases). The V gene's germline CDR1 is MNHEY and CDR2 SMNVEV (reference sequence). With 3 bases removed from V and 0 bases from J, the gap between germline ends came to 11 bases. The CDR3 runs 16 residues. CDR3 DNA: TGTGCCAGCAGTTTTGGGGCCAGGGCGAACACCGGGGAGCTGTTTTTT. Protein product: CASSFGARANTGELFF.

The chain recombines TRBV6-5 with TRBJ1-3, with 10 bases fitting TRBD1. Germline CDR1 is MNHEY and CDR2 is SVGAGI. Trimming cost V 6 bases and J 8 bases; bases outside gene matches: 7. The CDR3 length is 14 residues. CDR3 residues: CASSLGQGLDTIYF. The CDR3 region has the DNA TGTGCCAGCAGCCTGGGACAGGGGCTAGACACCATATATTTT.